This T cell receptor (beta chain) was obtained from a study of shared clonotypes between healthy human individuals (dated by TCRdb to the early 2020s). Concerning the study at large: Three men and two women, aged 18 to 49 years, made up the cohort. To increase sequencing depth and limit assay-specific biases, different laboratories used diverse techniques to prepare libraries and sequence TCR repertoires. To estimate repertoire size and how much clonotype sharing occurs between individuals, the study deeply sequenced the blood TCR repertoires of five healthy adults. For each donor, three plates each were used for CD4 naive and CD4 memory, two plates were used for CD8 naive, and one plate was used for CD8 memory. Per donor, leukapheresis produced somewhere between about 0.94 and 10 billion PBMCs. What the authors observed across the whole study: Naive subsets generally had larger estimated clonotype richness than memory subsets did. Compared with non-shared clonotypes, the clonotypes found in all four sorted-subset donors had higher generation probabilities. Incomplete sequencing was indicated by rarefaction of sorted-subset datasets, despite the large sequencing depth. Sampling was limited to blood, and TCR repertoires in tissue likely differ from TCR repertoires in blood. Pairwise subsampling indicated that sequencing depth was expected to affect the degree of clonotype sharing among donors. When several donors were compared, the shared fraction of clonotypes was roughly 5% for naive CD4, 3% to 4% for naive CD8, more than 2% for memory CD4, and 0.4% for memory CD8. The genetic and exposure-history diversity represented was limited by the small number of donors.

Healthy HIV-negative adults with no recently reported acute infections or vaccinations were included as donors. Only Caucasian adults living in Nashville, Tennessee, USA were represented among the donors. CD4+ T cells were enriched by magnetic negative selection, after which naive cells were positively selected on CD45RA and the negative fraction was taken as the memory subset. Blood was obtained by leukapheresis, after which PBMCs were separated by Ficoll-Histopaque density gradient centrifugation and cryopreserved in liquid nitrogen vapor phase. Purity and quantity of every magnetically sorted T cell population were checked by analytical flow cytometry. Genomic DNA was isolated from every sorted fraction and measured by UV absorbance on a Nanodrop 2000c. TCR CDR3 regions were amplified from genomic DNA by multiplex PCR using the deep immunoSEQ assay. Genomic DNA extracted from each cell subset was distributed evenly over all wells of several immunoSEQ 96-well plates, and each plate served as one replicate. For sorted subsets, 200 to 250 ng of genomic DNA, equivalent to some 30,000 T cell genomes, went into each replicate PCR. Purified libraries were measured with a Qubit 3.0 fluorometer, size-checked on a Bioanalyzer 2100, and measured again with the KAPA Library Quantification kit. Every immunoSEQ 96-well plate was sequenced on a dedicated single-read 150-cycle Illumina NextSeq 550 flow cell. Turning to the authors' computational methods: Because the immunoSEQ output held only junctional sequences and lacked quality scores, the filtering could not match the filtering applied to full-length reads. To assign V/J genes and CDR3, sequences were annotated against IMGT germline references using PyIR, a Python wrapper for IgBLAST v1.9. Reads with weak V/J assignments (E-value above 1e-6), missing CDR3, stop codons, out-of-frame junctions, or ambiguous translated residues were removed. V3J clonotypes were defined by identical inferred V gene, J gene, and CDR3 amino acid sequence. Percentage overlap between repertoires was computed as shared unique clonotypes divided by the size of the smaller repertoire. Repertoire richness was assessed with RTK rarefaction, the Chao1 estimator, and Recon v2.1 estimates of unobserved clonotypes. Generation probabilities were computed with OLGA for all TCRbeta clonotypes obtained by the gDNA method from four donors. Not all clones reach the TCRdb copy of this immuneACCESS table, which keeps in-frame sequences only. Checked studies attribute under half of the gap to unresolved V genes and leave the rest unexplained. That table gives V, J and clone size, and the DNA gave D and trimming. Across this sample there are approximately 620,000 clones, with 97% seen only once. The leading ten clones occupy roughly 0.055% of the sample.

As concerns this clone: The antigen it binds to is not known. No clone much larger than this one lies a single base away; base qualities are absent.

The CDR3 runs 18 amino acids, cysteine and phenylalanine included. Only the CDR3 DNA is retained, 54 bases long and in frame from the first base. This receptor chain uses TRBV1 and TRBJ2-1. TRBV1 is deemed a pseudogene. The clonotype was recovered from a woman aged 25 to 39 in good health. Sequenced sample: naive CD4+ T cells sorted from blood. Reading the label with the study, this specimen's cell subset or site is: CD45RA+ positively selected. The DNA is as follows: TGCACCAGCAGCCAAGAGGGTGAGGAGCTCCGGATGGGAAATGAGCAGTTCTTC. Its protein reads: CTSSQEGEELRMGNEQFF.